Here is one TCR beta chain with its context. This table comes from immunoSEQ multiplex PCR, and its TCRdb copy is limited to in-frame clones, with some not included. The sample lists under 300,000 clones, around 89% occurring once. This entry comes from a study of blood T cell repertoires in COVID-19. Participant-given clinical history determined each cohort assignment. The CDR3 contains 16 residues. CDR1 LNHNV and CDR2 YYDKDF come from the germline V gene (reference sequence). V shed 5 bases, J shed 2 bases, and the junction held 10 bases outside the gene matches. The receptor comes from a man between 35 and 55 years old who had recovered from COVID-19. The chain combines TRBV15 with TRBJ2-7; TRBD1 aligns across 9 bases. The material sequenced was PBMCs or T cells enriched from blood (not recorded which). The CDR3 region has the DNA TGTGCCACCAGCGCCCGGGCTGACAGGGGGGCCTACGAGCAGTACTTC. This codes for CATSARADRGAYEQYF.